These 3 T cell receptor beta chains share one sample of origin, sequenced in a study of cytomegalovirus exposure and HLA in healthy donors. Both 60 Vbeta primers and 13 Jbeta primers went into the PCR. Assay: immunoSEQ multiplex PCR; the TCRdb copy retains only in-frame clones and omits some. Of approximately 160,000 clones listed, 84% are singletons. The sequencing sample was made of PBMCs. The source of these receptors is a girl aged 10 to 17 in good health and CMV-seropositive.

The V call is TRBV19, the J call TRBJ1-2; 10 bases agree with TRBD1. Looked up from germline, CDR1 is LNHDA and CDR2 is SQIVND (reference sequence). This CDR3 comprises 15 residues. With 6 bases clipped from V and 2 bases from J, the junction kept 6 bases outside the gene matches. The CDR3 here is CASSPPDRGNYGYTF. For the CDR3, the DNA is TGTGCCAGTAGCCCCCCGGACAGGGGGAACTATGGCTACACCTTC.

The V call is TRBV30, the J call TRBJ1-1; D remains unclear. CDR1 is GTSNPN and CDR2 is SVGIG in the germline V gene (reference sequence). V was clipped by 2 bases and J by 1 base, with 11 bases between them. The CDR3 consists of 14 residues. The CDR3 nucleotides are TGTGCCTGGAGTAACGGAGCCGAGAACACTGAAGCTTTCTTT. This encodes CAWSNGAENTEAFF.

This rearrangement joins TRBV18 to TRBJ1-2; 7 bases map to TRBD1. This CDR3 region has 16 residues. CDR1 is KGHSH, CDR2 LQKENI, per germline. The J segment lost 8 bases and the V segment lost 2 bases, leaving 14 bases of the junction unmatched. The DNA for the CDR3 is TGTGCCAGCTCACCAGAAGGGGACAGCCCAGGTCGAGGCTACACCTTC. The encoded protein is CASSPEGDSPGRGYTF. Complete variable domain (other parts from reference TRBV18 and TRBJ1-2): NAGVMQNPRHLVRRRGQEARLRCSPMKGHSHVYWYRQLPEEGLKFMVYLQKENIIDESGMPKERFSAEFPKEGPSILRIQQVVRGDSAAYFCASSPEGDSPGRGYTFGSGTRLTVV.